The 7 T cell receptor beta chains below all came from one sample that was sequenced in a study of blood T cell repertoires in COVID-19. The table came from immunoSEQ multiplex PCR; TCRdb's copy has only in-frame clones and leaves some out. The data show around 76,000 clones, around 80% seen once. The sample was peripheral blood. The origin of the receptors is a man between 50 and 59 years old with COVID-19, enrolled during active disease.

The genes are TRBV5-6 and TRBJ2-3; 8 bases line up with TRBD2. Germline-derived CDR1 and CDR2 are SGHDT and YYEEEE. The CDR3 totals 17 residues. V was pared by 1 base and J by 0 bases, with 7 bases of the junction left unmatched. The CDR3 nucleotides read TGTGCCAGCAGCTTGTTTGGAGCGGGAGAGAGCACAGATACGCAGTATTTT. It yields the protein CASSLFGAGESTDTQYF.

The CDR3 sequence is CASSRPGLEGEQYF. For the CDR3, the DNA is TGTGCCAGCTCCAGGCCGGGACTAGAAGGCGAGCAGTACTTC. This chain uses TRBV6-1 with TRBJ2-7; 8 bases are a match to TRBD2. CDR3 size: 14 residues. Germline loops: CDR1 MNHNS, CDR2 SASEGT. After removal of 8 bases from V and 6 bases from J, the junction contained 12 bases not matched to a gene.

The V gene is TRBV6-2 or TRBV6-3, the J gene TRBJ2-3; perhaps TRBD1 as D (7 bases). V lost 5 bases, J lost 11 bases, and 17 bases lay in between. Looked up from germline, CDR1 is MNHEY and CDR2 is SVGEGT. The CDR3 is 13 residues long. The CDR3 sequence: CASSEQGGTEQYF. For the CDR3, the DNA is TGTGCCAGCAGTGAGCAGGGCGGGACAGAGCAGTATTTT.

The chain joins TRBV12-3 or TRBV12-4 to TRBJ1-6; D remains unclear. Trimming cost V 7 bases and J 5 bases, with 6 bases left between them. The CDR3 extends over 12 amino acids. CDR3 sequence (DNA): TGTGCCAGCAATCAGAATAATTCACCCCTCCACTTT. Amino acids: CASNQNNSPLHF.

V is TRBV30 and J is TRBJ1-3, with D unresolved. This CDR3 contains 14 residues. Germline V gives CDR1 GTSNPN, CDR2 SVGIG (reference sequence). V was clipped by 1 base and J by 0 bases, with 7 bases between them. The CDR3 DNA follows: TGTGCCTGGAGTGGGAGACTCTCTGGAAACACCATATATTTT. Protein sequence: CAWSGRLSGNTIYF.

The chain links TRBV30 to TRBJ2-3; D may be TRBD1 (6 bases). The CDR3 has 16 residues. Germline CDR1 GTSNPN, CDR2 SVGIG (reference sequence). The V end was cut by 2 bases, the J end by 5 bases, with 20 bases between. CDR3 DNA: TGTGCCTGGAGTCTCACCCTGGGAGAAGGGGGAGATACGCAGTATTTT. As protein: CAWSLTLGEGGDTQYF.

This clone is categorized as medium-sized. The chain recombines TRBV6-1 with TRBJ2-7, with 8 nucleotides matching TRBD1. The CDR3 consists of 16 residues. The germline V gene has CDR1 MNHNS and CDR2 SASEGT. V trimming: 0 bases; J trimming: 2 bases; junction bases outside the gene matches: 6. The CDR3, as DNA: TGTGCCAGCAGTGAAGCGCAAGGGACAGGAACCTACGAGCAGTACTTC. Amino acid sequence: CASSEAQGTGTYEQYF.